One sample yielded the 18 T cell receptor beta chains listed below, sequenced in a study of tumor-infiltrating lymphocytes in oesophageal squamous cell carcinoma. TCRdb called the PCR reads again in MiXCR, with one record for every CDR3 protein. This sample has about 19,000 distinct CDR3 sequences, with roughly 39% found just once. The sequenced sample consisted of normal esophageal tissue next to the tumor. These receptors were collected from a male donor with esophageal squamous cell carcinoma.

Note on this clonotype: The junction departs from germline at one end; a sequencing error may be responsible. J is TRBJ2-4 and V is TRBV3-1; no firm D call. From germline, CDR1 is LGHDT and CDR2 YNNKEL (reference sequence). The CDR3 is made up of 14 amino acids. This chain's CDR3 is CASSQGTDASPLHF. The CDR3 DNA follows: TGTGCCAGCAGCCAAGGAACAGACGCTTCACCCCTCCACTTC.

As regards this clonotype: No conserved phenylalanine or tryptophan ends this CDR3, so it is likely a read error. Because the CDR3's place on the DNA is in doubt, the DNA is left out and the CDR3 is given as listed by TCRdb. This chain joins TRBV12-3 or TRBV12-4 and TRBJ2-7; the D call of TRBD2 is as the table states it, not checked on the DNA. Counting both end residues, the CDR3 totals 16 amino acids. The CDR3 sequence: CASSFSAGVNEQFFGS.

This clonotype was picked up many times. The chain joins TRBV20-1 to TRBJ2-2, with D possibly being TRBD2 (5 bases). The CDR3 runs to 18 residues. Germline lookup yields CDR1 DFQATT and CDR2 SNEGSKA (reference sequence). V was shortened by 0 bases and J by 4 bases, with 21 bases between the two germline ends. The CDR3 bases are TGCAGTGCTAGAGAAGGGTTGATTGGTAGCGTCGGCACCGGGGAGCTGTTTTTT. Residues: CSAREGLIGSVGTGELFF.

V is TRBV7-8 and J is TRBJ1-2; the D call may be TRBD1 or TRBD2 (7 bases each). The last part of the DNA fits TRBJ2-4 better; the J call may be wrong. Germline V gives CDR1 SGHVS, CDR2 FQNEAQ. This CDR3 is built from 21 residues. The CDR3 is CASSLDGDRVWGGYIGNIQYF. CDR3 nucleotide sequence: TGTGCCAGCAGCTTAGACGGCGACAGGGTCTGGGGGGGTTATATTGGAAACATTCAGTACTTC.

This clonotype came up many times. V usage is TRBV19 and J usage is TRBJ2-5, with D unresolved. Germline V gene sequence: CDR1 LNHDA, CDR2 SQIVND (reference sequence). The CDR3 has 11 residues. V was clipped by 7 bases and J by 7 bases, with 10 bases between them. The CDR3 reads CASKYEATQYF. The CDR3 DNA reads TGTGCCAGTAAATATGAGGCGACCCAGTACTTC.

Concerning this clonotype itself: This is likely a read error, given that the CDR3 carries no conserved phenylalanine or tryptophan at its end. Because the CDR3's place on the DNA is in doubt, the DNA is left out and the CDR3 is given as listed by TCRdb. The chain recombines TRBV12-3 or TRBV12-4 with TRBJ2-5; the tabulated D call, TRBD2, remains unverified against the DNA. The CDR3 adds up to 15 amino acids, both ends counted. The CDR3 loop reads CASSRPRNYGYTFGS.

This clonotype was seen many times. The chain is built from TRBV12-3 or TRBV12-4 and TRBJ2-7, with D hard to call. The V end lost 2 bases, the J end lost 5 bases, and 7 bases lay between the germline ends. CDR3 length: 12 amino acids. CDR3 sequence reads: CASSLLGDEQYF. The CDR3 DNA reads as TGTGCCAGCAGTTTATTGGGCGACGAGCAGTACTTC.

This clonotype was counted many times. The chain employs TRBV10-2 and TRBJ2-5, with 7 bases fitting TRBD2. V lost 4 bases to trimming and J lost 5 bases; unmatched junction nucleotides: 4. The CDR3 is 13 amino acids. Germline CDR1 is WSHSY and CDR2 is SAAADI. The CDR3 spells CASSGGGRETQYF. In DNA, the CDR3 is TGCGCCAGCAGTGGGGGGGGGAGGGAGACCCAGTACTTC.

By share, this clonotype ranks as medium-sized. The chain has TRBV7-6 and TRBJ2-7; no firm D call. The V end was cut by 1 base, the J end by 6 bases, with 13 bases between. The germline CDR1 and CDR2 sequences are SGHVS and FNYEAQ. This CDR3 spans 14 amino acids. CDR3 nucleotide sequence: TGTGCCAGCAGCTTAGACGGCCGGAGTGGCGAGCAGTACTTC. This gives the protein CASSLDGRSGEQYF.

Worth noting for this clonotype: Just one base apart from a much larger clone, this may be a read error. The chain joins TRBV6-1 to TRBJ2-4, with TRBD2 matching over 10 bases. The end of the DNA is better explained by TRBJ2-1, so the J call may be wrong. The CDR3 loop spans 15 amino acids. Germline V lookup: CDR1 MNHNS, CDR2 SASEGT. The CDR3 nucleotides are TGTGCCAGCAGTCCTCCGCTAGCGGGAGTCCACGAGCAGTTCTTC. This sequence encodes CASSPPLAGVHEQFF.

V usage is TRBV7-9 and J usage is TRBJ2-3, with a possible D match to TRBD1 (6 bases). The end of the DNA aligns better with TRBJ2-1, so the J call may be wrong. The CDR3 spans 16 residues. Germline V lookup: CDR1 SEHNR, CDR2 FQNEAQ (reference sequence). The CDR3 DNA is TGTGCCAGCAGCTTAGACAGGGCGAGCTCCTACAATGAGCAGTTCTTC. Translation gives CASSLDRASSYNEQFF.

This clonotype was observed at least ten times. CDR3 in amino acids: CASSLGQEYGNTIYF. CDR3 coding DNA: TGTGCCAGCAGTTTAGGGCAGGAGTATGGAAACACCATATATTTT. This sequence joins TRBV28 and TRBJ1-3; no definite D call. Germline values: CDR1 MDHEN, CDR2 SYDVKM. Trimming left V 2 bases short and J 3 bases short, with 11 bases between. The CDR3 loop spans 15 amino acids.

In this sample, this clonotype turned up many times. This sequence joins TRBV6-1 and TRBJ2-7, with D possibly matching TRBD1 (5 bases). The CDR3 spans 14 residues. Germline V gene sequence: CDR1 MNHNS, CDR2 SASEGT. V was cut by 0 bases and J by 9 bases, with 15 bases left in between. In nucleotides, the CDR3 is TGTGCCAGCAGTGAAGCTTCTCTGCAAGGGGCGCAGTACTTC. Its translation: CASSEASLQGAQYF.

The gene calls are TRBV10-3 and TRBJ2-1; either TRBD1 or TRBD2 may fit D (5 bases each). CDR3 length: 13 residues. The germline gives CDR1 ENHRY, CDR2 SYGVKD. The V gene lost 8 bases and the J gene lost 7 bases, with 15 bases spanning the gap. CDR3 in DNA: TGTGCCATCGGGACCCCGGGTGGAAATGAGCAGTTCTTC. This gives the protein CAIGTPGGNEQFF.

J is TRBJ2-4 and V is TRBV7-9, with D perhaps being TRBD1 or TRBD2 (6 bases each). Looked up from germline, CDR1 is SEHNR and CDR2 is FQNEAQ (reference sequence). This CDR3 is 14 amino acids long. Deletions cut 5 bases from V and 9 bases from J, with 17 bases between. CDR3 coding DNA: TGTGCCAGCAGCACTACGGTAGGGGGGTCCATTCAGTACTTC. It codes for CASSTTVGGSIQYF.

V is TRBV7-2 and J is TRBJ2-3, with TRBD2 matching 8 bases. The DNA end favors TRBJ2-1, so the J call may be wrong. This CDR3 has 16 residues. In germline, CDR1 is SGHTA, CDR2 FQGNSA. The CDR3: CASSLVGGRTYNEQFF. In nucleotides, the CDR3 is TGTGCCAGCAGCTTAGTAGGCGGGAGGACCTACAATGAGCAGTTCTTC.

This clonotype is medium-sized within its sample. This chain joins TRBV7-2 and TRBJ1-1; TRBD1 agrees at 7 bases. Germline trimming cut 1 base from V and 3 bases from J; bases unmatched to any gene: 5. This CDR3 contains 15 residues. The germline V gene has CDR1 SGHTA and CDR2 FQGNSA. CDR3 nucleotides: TGTGCCAGCAGCTTAGTTAGGGGGCGAGACACTGAAGCTTTCTTT. It translates to CASSLVRGRDTEAFF.

The chain recombines TRBV9 with TRBJ2-1; D possibly corresponds to TRBD1 (6 bases). V lost 2 bases and J 0 bases, leaving 9 bases between the germline ends. The CDR3 runs to 15 residues. Germline CDR1 SGDLS, CDR2 YYNGEE. The CDR3 DNA is TGTGCCAGCAGCGTTCGGGACATCTCCTACAATGAGCAGTTCTTC. This codes for CASSVRDISYNEQFF.